This T cell receptor (beta chain) came from a study of identifying expanded T cells in peripheral blood. With respect to this clone: Its antigen is currently unknown. The junction shows a germline mismatch at one end, possibly a read error.

The data were produced by immunoSEQ multiplex PCR, yet TCRdb's version contains in-frame clones alone and is incomplete. The top ten clones hold roughly 3.1% of a sample with fewer than 85,000 clones, 89% of them seen once. Notes on the study in general: Approximately 1.1 clones differed between technical replicates, versus about 16 and 19 over time. Roughly two-week clone count variance significantly increased as total template count grew.

This CDR3 is 15 amino acids long. The germline V gene has CDR1 SNHLY and CDR2 FYNNEI. Collection occurred without any documented infections or immune events in donors. Sequencing used blood. The chain combines TRBV2 with TRBJ1-1; 7 nucleotides align to TRBD1. The receptor was derived from a person aged 18-70 years in good health. In DNA form, the CDR3 reads TGTGCCAGCAGCGAAGACAGGGAGGCCGGCACTGAAGCTTTCTTT. Protein sequence: CASSEDREAGTEAFF.